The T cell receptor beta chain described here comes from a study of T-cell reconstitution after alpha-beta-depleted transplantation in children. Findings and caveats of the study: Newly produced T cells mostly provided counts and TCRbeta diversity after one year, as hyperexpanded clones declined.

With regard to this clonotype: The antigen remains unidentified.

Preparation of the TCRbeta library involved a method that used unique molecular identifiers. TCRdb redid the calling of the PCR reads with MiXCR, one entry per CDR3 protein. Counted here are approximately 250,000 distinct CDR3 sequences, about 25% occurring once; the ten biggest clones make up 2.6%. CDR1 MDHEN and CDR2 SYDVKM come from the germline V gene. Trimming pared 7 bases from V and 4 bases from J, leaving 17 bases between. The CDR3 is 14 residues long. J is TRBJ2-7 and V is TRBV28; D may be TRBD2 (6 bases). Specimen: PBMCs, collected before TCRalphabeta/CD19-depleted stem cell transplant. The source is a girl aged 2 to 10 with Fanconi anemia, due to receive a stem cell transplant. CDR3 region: CASKPQGGRYEQYF. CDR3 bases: TGTGCCAGCAAACCTCAGGGAGGCCGTTACGAGCAGTACTTC.